The next 28 T cell receptor beta chains were all read from a single sample in a study of cytomegalovirus exposure and HLA in healthy donors. TCRdb's copy holds only in-frame clones and misses some; the assay was immunoSEQ multiplex PCR. The sample contains 200,000 to 250,000 clones, roughly 83% of which appear only once. Sequencing was performed on PBMCs. These TCRs come from a woman aged 25 to 45 in good health and CMV-seropositive.

For the CDR3, the DNA is TGTGCCAGTAGTTCTCTGACAGGAGAGAAGCGAGGCTACACCTTC. Translated, it gives CASSSLTGEKRGYTF. V gene TRBV19 combines with J gene TRBJ1-2, with a possible D match to TRBD1 (6 bases). The V end was cut by 5 bases, the J end by 8 bases, with 21 bases between. Per the germline V gene, CDR1 is LNHDA and CDR2 is SQIVND (reference sequence). This CDR3 has 15 residues. The variable domain in full, completed from reference TRBV19 and TRBJ1-2, reads DGGITQSPKYLFRKEGQNVTLSCEQNLNHDAMYWYRQDPGQGLRLIYYSQIVNDFQKGDIAEGYSVSREKKESFPLTVTSAQKNPTAFYLCASSSLTGEKRGYTFGSGTRLTVV.

This chain links TRBV4-1 with TRBJ2-4; no firm D call. In germline, CDR1 is MGHRA, CDR2 YSYEKL. This CDR3 has 14 residues. Trimming removed 1 base at V and 11 bases at J, with 15 bases between. CDR3 sequence: CASSQGLGARVQYF. CDR3 nucleotide sequence: TGCGCCAGCAGCCAAGGTCTTGGCGCCCGTGTTCAGTACTTC.

The chain is built from TRBV19 and TRBJ2-7, with TRBD2 as a possible D gene (5 bases). The CDR3 length is 15 residues. Germline V CDR1 and CDR2: LNHDA, SQIVND (reference sequence). V lost 3 bases and J 5 bases, leaving 17 bases between the germline ends. This CDR3 is CASSMRVIGSDEQYF. CDR3 in DNA: TGTGCCAGTAGTATGCGGGTCATTGGATCCGACGAGCAGTACTTC.

The count of this clone is one. The V call is TRBV29-1, the J call TRBJ2-7, with 9 bases matching TRBD1. The ends lost 6 bases at V and 3 bases at J; junction bases unmatched: 9. Germline V gives CDR1 SQVTM, CDR2 ANQGSEA. This CDR3 is 14 amino acids long. CDR3 sequence (DNA): TGCAGCGTCGCCGGGACAGGGAAGTACTACGAGCAGTACTTC. This translates into CSVAGTGKYYEQYF.

For this clone: Distinct nucleotide sequences in the sample also encode this CDR3. V and J are TRBV4-3 and TRBJ1-1; D gene unclear. The CDR3 length is 13 residues. Germline V gene lookup returns CDR1 LGHNA and CDR2 YSLEER. Trimming removed 0 bases from V and 7 bases from J, with 9 bases in between. The CDR3 DNA follows: TGCGCCAGCAGCCAAGATGGCGGCAGTGAAGCTTTCTTT. It translates to CASSQDGGSEAFF.

The J gene is TRBJ2-7, the V gene TRBV5-5; D not certain. Per the germline V gene, CDR1 is SGHKS and CDR2 is YYEKEE (reference sequence). The CDR3 spans 12 residues. The V gene lost 4 bases and the J gene lost 6 bases, with 11 bases spanning the gap. CDR3 bases: TGTGCCAGCAGCCTGCTCGTTACCGAGCAGTACTTC. Residues: CASSLLVTEQYF. Supplemented by reference TRBV5-5 and TRBJ2-7, the full variable domain reads DAGVTQSPTHLIKTRGQQVTLRCSPISGHKSVSWYQQVLGQGPQFIFQYYEKEERGRGNFPDRFSARQFPNYSSELNVNALLLGDSALYLCASSLLVTEQYFGPGTRLTVT.

The chain couples TRBV7-3 to TRBJ2-6; weak D call: TRBD1 (6 bases). CDR3 length: 15 amino acids. Germline CDR1 is SGHTA and CDR2 is FQGTGA. Trimming cost V 5 bases and J 11 bases, with 19 bases left between them. CDR3 region: CASSLRDIMSDVLTF. The CDR3 coding sequence is TGTGCCAGCAGCCTTCGGGACATAATGTCTGACGTCCTGACTTTC.

The J gene is TRBJ1-5, the V gene TRBV27, with a weak D call TRBD1 (6 bases). Per germline, CDR1 MNHEY and CDR2 SMNVEV (reference sequence). V lost 3 bases and J 4 bases, leaving 10 bases between the germline ends. This CDR3 spans 14 amino acids. CDR3 region: CASSLGQTNQPQHF. CDR3 DNA: TGTGCCAGCAGTTTGGGACAAACGAATCAGCCCCAGCATTTT.

The chain joins TRBV6-6 to TRBJ1-1; D gene uncertain. CDR1 is MNHNY and CDR2 is SVGAGI in the germline V gene (reference sequence). Trimming stripped 7 bases from V and 5 bases from J, with 20 bases between. This CDR3 has 15 residues. CDR3 sequence: CASTFEASGGTEAFF. CDR3 sequence (DNA): TGTGCCAGCACCTTTGAGGCGTCTGGAGGGACTGAAGCTTTCTTT.

The sample holds a few counts of this clone. The rearrangement uses TRBV5-1 and TRBJ1-2; D is unresolved. V was clipped by 0 bases and J by 6 bases, with 9 bases between them. CDR1 SGHRS and CDR2 YFSETQ come from the germline V gene. The CDR3 contains 13 residues. DNA of the CDR3: TGCGCCAGCAGCTTGGCTCCCACGGATGGCTACACCTTC. This gives the protein CASSLAPTDGYTF.

This chain connects TRBV29-1 to TRBJ1-1, with D perhaps TRBD1 (5 bases). The CDR3 length is 13 residues. V lost 8 bases and J lost 4, with 17 bases in between. The V gene's germline CDR1 is SQVTM and CDR2 ANQGSEA. The CDR3 is CSSLAGGGTEAFF. The DNA for the CDR3 is TGCAGCTCCCTCGCGGGGGGAGGCACTGAAGCTTTCTTT.

The chain carries TRBV27 and TRBJ2-3; 13 bases line up with TRBD2. V shed 7 bases, J shed 7 bases, and the junction held 8 bases outside the gene matches. This CDR3 comprises 15 residues. Germline CDR1 MNHEY, CDR2 SMNVEV (reference sequence). In DNA form, the CDR3 reads TGTGCCAGCACCCCGCCGGGACTAGCGGGGAATACGCAGTATTTT. Its protein product is CASTPPGLAGNTQYF.

The V gene is TRBV5-1, the J gene TRBJ2-1; the match to TRBD1 covers 8 bases. Germline CDR1 and CDR2: SGHRS and YFSETQ. Losses at the gene ends were 4 bases for V and 8 bases for J; bases not matched to a gene: 5. The CDR3 is 13 residues long. This CDR3 is CASSAGQGDEQFF. Here the CDR3 DNA reads TGCGCCAGCAGCGCCGGACAGGGCGATGAGCAGTTCTTC. Full variable domain (remainder filled in from reference TRBV5-1 and TRBJ2-1): KAGVTQTPRYLIKTRGQQVTLSCSPISGHRSVSWYQQTPGQGLQFLFEYFSETQRNKGNFPGRFSGRQFSNSRSEMNVSTLELGDSALYLCASSAGQGDEQFFGPGTRLTVL.

V usage is TRBV29-1 and J usage is TRBJ1-4, with 7 bases identical to TRBD1. The CDR3 has 14 amino acids. V dropped 7 bases and J dropped 0; count of bases not matched to a gene: 5. Looked up from germline, CDR1 is SQVTM and CDR2 is ANQGSEA. The CDR3 coding sequence is TGCAGCGCTAGGGACAGCACAACTAATGAAAAACTGTTTTTT. It codes for CSARDSTTNEKLFF.

The chain uses TRBV9 and TRBJ1-2; 7 bases agree with TRBD1. The CDR3 runs 13 residues. CDR1 is SGDLS and CDR2 is YYNGEE in the germline V gene. With 4 bases clipped from V and 5 bases from J, the junction kept 5 bases outside the gene matches. The CDR3 reads CASSYRDRYGYTF. The CDR3 DNA is TGTGCCAGCAGCTACCGGGACAGATATGGCTACACCTTC.

The chain recombines TRBV19 with TRBJ2-5; tentatively, D is TRBD2 (6 bases). The germline CDR1 and CDR2 sequences are LNHDA and SQIVND (reference sequence). V was pared by 5 bases and J by 2 bases, with 18 bases between. There are 16 residues in the CDR3. The CDR3 region is CASSSPGDATQETQYF. CDR3 in DNA: TGTGCCAGTAGTTCGCCGGGGGATGCCACACAAGAGACCCAGTACTTC.

The gene calls are TRBV6-6 and TRBJ1-1; TRBD1 might be the D (5 bases). The V gene's germline CDR1 is MNHNY and CDR2 SVGAGI (reference sequence). The CDR3 runs to 15 residues. V was trimmed by 0 bases and J by 1 base, leaving 9 bases between them. In DNA form, the CDR3 reads TGTGCCAGCAGTTACTCAGGCAGGGAGAACACTGAAGCTTTCTTT. This translates into CASSYSGRENTEAFF.

This chain links TRBV28 with TRBJ1-4; a possible D gene is TRBD1 (6 bases). The CDR3 has 15 residues. Per germline, CDR1 MDHEN and CDR2 SYDVKM. V dropped 4 bases and J dropped 3 bases, with 12 bases sitting between them. CDR3 bases: TGTGCCAGCAGTTCCGGGGGCTCGTCTAATGAAAAACTGTTTTTT. It codes for CASSSGGSSNEKLFF.

The chain joins TRBV5-6 to TRBJ2-3; maybe TRBD2 (5 bases). Germline CDR1 reads SGHDT; CDR2 reads YYEEEE. V lost 0 bases and J lost 3, with 11 bases in between. CDR3 length: 15 amino acids. This CDR3 is CASSLAGEGTDTQYF. CDR3 bases: TGTGCCAGCAGCTTGGCCGGGGAAGGGACAGATACGCAGTATTTT.

This chain joins TRBV27 and TRBJ1-1; a possible D gene is TRBD1 (6 bases). CDR1 is MNHEY and CDR2 is SMNVEV in the germline V gene (reference sequence). The CDR3 runs 15 residues. The V end was cut by 0 bases, the J end by 5 bases, with 13 bases between. Here the CDR3 DNA reads TGTGCCAGCAGTTTATCATTCAGGGGAGAGACTGAAGCTTTCTTT. It encodes CASSLSFRGETEAFF.

V is TRBV6-1 and J is TRBJ2-3; 10 nucleotides match TRBD1. The CDR3 has 16 amino acids. V lost 2 bases to trimming and J lost 4 bases; unmatched junction nucleotides: 6. The germline gives CDR1 MNHNS, CDR2 SASEGT. The CDR3 sequence: CASSESVGQGSDTQYF. Written as DNA, the CDR3 is TGTGCCAGCAGTGAATCTGTGGGACAGGGGTCAGATACGCAGTATTTT.

This chain connects TRBV27 to TRBJ2-7, with D unclear. This CDR3 contains 16 residues. V was cut by 2 bases and J by 3 bases, with 17 bases left in between. The germline V gene encodes CDR1 MNHEY and CDR2 SMNVEV (reference sequence). CDR3 in DNA: TGTGCCAGCAGTTTAACCAAGCCCCGAGCCCACTACGAGCAGTACTTC. It codes for CASSLTKPRAHYEQYF.

The chain recombines TRBV18 with TRBJ2-7; D possibly corresponds to TRBD2 (6 bases). There are 14 residues in the CDR3. From germline, CDR1 is KGHSH and CDR2 LQKENI. V was clipped by 6 bases and J by 4 bases, with 16 bases between them. Written as DNA, the CDR3 is TGTGCCAGCTCCGCGGGACTCTCGGTTTACGAGCAGTACTTC. Translating gives CASSAGLSVYEQYF.

J is TRBJ2-2 and V is TRBV6-5; D may be TRBD2 (5 bases). The CDR3 runs to 14 residues. Germline V CDR1 and CDR2: MNHEY, SVGAGI. Trimming took off 4 bases at V and 2 bases at J, with 8 bases between the two ends. Here the CDR3 DNA reads TGTGCCAGCAGTTCGGGAATTAACACCGGGGAGCTGTTTTTT. It yields the protein CASSSGINTGELFF.

A single count supports this clone. The chain combines TRBV7-8 with TRBJ2-2; either TRBD1 or TRBD2 may supply D (5 bases each). V was cut by 3 bases and J by 7 bases, with 12 bases left in between. Germline lookup yields CDR1 SGHVS and CDR2 FQNEAQ. This CDR3 has 14 residues. The CDR3 loop reads CASSLGQAGGELFF. The CDR3 coding sequence is TGTGCCAGCAGCTTGGGGCAGGCGGGCGGGGAGCTGTTTTTT.

This clone was detected a few times. This chain uses TRBV18 with TRBJ1-1, with D uncertain. V was pared by 0 bases and J by 0 bases, with 8 bases between. CDR3 size: 15 residues. Germline assignment: CDR1 KGHSH and CDR2 LQKENI. The CDR3 sequence: CASSPPDKLNTEAFF. The CDR3 DNA sequence: TGTGCCAGCTCACCACCTGACAAACTGAACACTGAAGCTTTCTTT.

This chain joins TRBV7-6 and TRBJ2-1; D is unclear. This CDR3 spans 12 amino acids. Germline V gives CDR1 SGHVS, CDR2 FNYEAQ. Trimming removed 2 bases from V and 8 bases from J, with 7 bases in between. This CDR3 reads CASSLFGDEQFF. The CDR3 nucleotides read TGTGCCAGCAGCTTATTCGGCGATGAGCAGTTCTTC.

The count of this clone is one. V is TRBV7-9 and J is TRBJ2-7; possibly TRBD2 for D (5 bases). The CDR3 is made up of 13 amino acids. Germline V gene sequence: CDR1 SEHNR, CDR2 FQNEAQ (reference sequence). V was trimmed by 3 bases and J by 5 bases, leaving 11 bases between them. The CDR3 here is CASSFGSIDEQYF. In DNA form, the CDR3 reads TGTGCCAGCAGCTTTGGGAGTATCGACGAGCAGTACTTC.